This T cell receptor (beta chain) was sequenced in a study of blood T cell repertoires in COVID-19. The CDR3 has 15 amino acids. Trimming took 0 bases from V and 7 from J; bases not matched to a gene: 5. Looked up from germline, CDR1 is SGHDT and CDR2 is YYEEEE. Method: immunoSEQ multiplex PCR; TCRdb's copy keeps in-frame clones and lacks some. The sample yields tens of thousands of clones, more than 75% seen once. The sample was peripheral blood. The origin of this receptor is a man aged 50 or older with active or convalescent COVID-19. This chain connects TRBV5-6 to TRBJ2-1; 9 bases match TRBD1. The CDR3 loop is CASSLGGTGLNEQFF. CDR3 coding DNA: TGTGCCAGCAGCTTGGGGGGGACAGGGTTGAATGAGCAGTTCTTC. Based on the CDR3 plus reference TRBV5-6 and TRBJ2-1, the full variable domain is DAGVTQSPTHLIKTRGQQVTLRCSPKSGHDTVSWYQQALGQGPQFIFQYYEEEERQRGNFPDRFSGHQFPNYSSELNVNALLLGDSALYLCASSLGGTGLNEQFFGPGTRLTVL.